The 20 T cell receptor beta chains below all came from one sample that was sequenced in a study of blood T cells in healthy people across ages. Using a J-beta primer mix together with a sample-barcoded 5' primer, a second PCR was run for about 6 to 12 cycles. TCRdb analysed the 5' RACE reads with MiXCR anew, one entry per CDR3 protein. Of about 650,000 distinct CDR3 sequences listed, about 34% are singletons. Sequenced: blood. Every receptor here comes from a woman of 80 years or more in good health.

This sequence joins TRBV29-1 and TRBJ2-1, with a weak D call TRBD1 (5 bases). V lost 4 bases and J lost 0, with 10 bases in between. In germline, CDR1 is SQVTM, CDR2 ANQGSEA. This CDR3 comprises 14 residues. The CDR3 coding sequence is TGCAGCGTTGCCCGAGACAGCTCCTACAATGAGCAGTTCTTC. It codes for CSVARDSSYNEQFF.

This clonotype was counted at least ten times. CDR3 sequence (DNA): TGCAGTGCTAGAGAGAGTAGGACCAACTATGGCTACACCTTC. Translation: CSARESRTNYGYTF. The genes are TRBV20-1 and TRBJ1-2; no clear D. V lost 0 bases and J lost 2, with 10 bases in between. There are 14 residues in the CDR3. Germline V gene data show CDR1 as DFQATT and CDR2 as SNEGSKA (reference sequence).

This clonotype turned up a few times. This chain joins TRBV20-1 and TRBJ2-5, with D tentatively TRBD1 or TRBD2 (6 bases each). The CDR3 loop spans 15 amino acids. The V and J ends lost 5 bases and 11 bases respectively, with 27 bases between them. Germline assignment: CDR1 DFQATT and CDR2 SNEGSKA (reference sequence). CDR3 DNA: TGCAGTGCTGGACTACGGGGGCCGCCCAACAATGAGCAGTACTTC. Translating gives CSAGLRGPPNNEQYF.

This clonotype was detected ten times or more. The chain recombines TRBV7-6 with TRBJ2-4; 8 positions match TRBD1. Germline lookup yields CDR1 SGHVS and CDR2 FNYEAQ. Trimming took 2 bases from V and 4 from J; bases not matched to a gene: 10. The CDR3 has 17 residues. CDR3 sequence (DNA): TGTGCCAGCAGCTTAAACGCAGGACAGGGAGAAAAAAACATTCAGTACTTC. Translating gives CASSLNAGQGEKNIQYF.

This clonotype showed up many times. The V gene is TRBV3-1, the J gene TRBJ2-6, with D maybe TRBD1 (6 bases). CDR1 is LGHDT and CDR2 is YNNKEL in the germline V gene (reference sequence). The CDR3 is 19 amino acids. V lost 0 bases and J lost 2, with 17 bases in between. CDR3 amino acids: CASSQDLQWPGAGANVLTF. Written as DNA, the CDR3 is TGTGCCAGCAGCCAAGATCTTCAGTGGCCAGGGGCTGGGGCCAACGTCCTGACTTTC.

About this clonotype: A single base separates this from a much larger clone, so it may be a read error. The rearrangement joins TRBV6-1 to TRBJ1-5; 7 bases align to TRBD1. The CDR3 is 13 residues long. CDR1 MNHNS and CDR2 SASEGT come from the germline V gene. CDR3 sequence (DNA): TGTGCCAGCAGTTGGGACAGTAATCAGCTCCAGCATTTT. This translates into CASSWDSNQLQHF.

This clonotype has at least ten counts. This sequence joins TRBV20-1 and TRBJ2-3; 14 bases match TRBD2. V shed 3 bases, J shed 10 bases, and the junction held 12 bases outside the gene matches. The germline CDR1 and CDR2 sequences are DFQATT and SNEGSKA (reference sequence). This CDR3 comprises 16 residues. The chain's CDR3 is CSARGLAGDGRLAQYF. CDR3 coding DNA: TGCAGTGCTAGGGGACTAGCGGGGGACGGACGGTTGGCGCAGTATTTT.

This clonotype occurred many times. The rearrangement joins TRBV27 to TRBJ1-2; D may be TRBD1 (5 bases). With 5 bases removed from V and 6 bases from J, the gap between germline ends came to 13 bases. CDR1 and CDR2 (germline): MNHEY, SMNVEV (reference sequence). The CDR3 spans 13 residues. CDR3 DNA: TGTGCCAGCAGTCCGGGTTTCAGGGATGGCTACACCTTC. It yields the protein CASSPGFRDGYTF.

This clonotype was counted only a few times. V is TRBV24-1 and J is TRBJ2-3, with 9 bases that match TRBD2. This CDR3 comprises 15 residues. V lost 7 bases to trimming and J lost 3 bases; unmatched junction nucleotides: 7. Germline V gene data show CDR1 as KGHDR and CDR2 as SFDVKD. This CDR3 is CATSVGGGATDTQYF. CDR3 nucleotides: TGTGCCACCAGCGTTGGCGGGGGGGCAACAGATACGCAGTATTTT.

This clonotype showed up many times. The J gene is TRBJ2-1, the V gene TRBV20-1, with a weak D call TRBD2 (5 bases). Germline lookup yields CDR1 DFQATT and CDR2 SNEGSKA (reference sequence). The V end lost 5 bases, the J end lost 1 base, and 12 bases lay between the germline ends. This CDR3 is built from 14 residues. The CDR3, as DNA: TGCAGTGCTGTGGACTTCGTTTCCTACAATGAGCAGTTCTTC. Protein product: CSAVDFVSYNEQFF.

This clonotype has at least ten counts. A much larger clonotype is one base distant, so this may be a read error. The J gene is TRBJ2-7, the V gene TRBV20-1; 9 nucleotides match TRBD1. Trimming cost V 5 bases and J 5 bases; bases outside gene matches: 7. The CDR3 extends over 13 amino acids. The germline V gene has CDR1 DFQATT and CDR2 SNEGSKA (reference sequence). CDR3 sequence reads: CSAGGQGRHEQYF. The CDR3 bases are TGCAGTGCTGGGGGACAGGGCCGCCACGAGCAGTACTTC.

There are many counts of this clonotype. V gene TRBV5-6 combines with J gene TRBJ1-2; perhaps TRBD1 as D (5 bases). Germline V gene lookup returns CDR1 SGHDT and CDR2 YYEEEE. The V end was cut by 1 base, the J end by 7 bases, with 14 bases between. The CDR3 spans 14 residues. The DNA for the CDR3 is TGTGCCAGCAGCTTGTTGAAAGGGGAAGGTGGCTACACCTTC. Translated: CASSLLKGEGGYTF.

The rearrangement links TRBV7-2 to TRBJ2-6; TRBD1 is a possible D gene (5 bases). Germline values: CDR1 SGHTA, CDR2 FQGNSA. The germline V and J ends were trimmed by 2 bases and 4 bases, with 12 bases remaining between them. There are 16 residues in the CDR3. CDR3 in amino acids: CASSLPGQPGANVLTF. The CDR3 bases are TGTGCCAGCAGCTTACCAGGGCAACCCGGGGCCAACGTCCTGACTTTC. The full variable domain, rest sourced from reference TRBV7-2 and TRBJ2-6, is GAGVSQSPSNKVTEKGKDVELRCDPISGHTALYWYRQSLGQGLEFLIYFQGNSAPDKSGLPSDRFSAERTGGSVSTLTIQRTQQEDSAVYLCASSLPGQPGANVLTFGAGSRLTVL.

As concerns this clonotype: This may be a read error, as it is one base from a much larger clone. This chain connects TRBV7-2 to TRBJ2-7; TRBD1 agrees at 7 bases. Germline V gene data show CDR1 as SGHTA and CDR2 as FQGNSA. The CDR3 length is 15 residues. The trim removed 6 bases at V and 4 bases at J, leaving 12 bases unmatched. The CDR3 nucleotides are TGTGCCAGCAGTTTTACAGGGGACCGGGTGTACGAGCAGTACGTC. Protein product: CASSFTGDRVYEQYV.

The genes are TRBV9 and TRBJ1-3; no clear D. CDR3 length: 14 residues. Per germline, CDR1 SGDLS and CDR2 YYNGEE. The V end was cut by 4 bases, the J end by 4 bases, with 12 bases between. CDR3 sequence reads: CASSPTREGNTIYF. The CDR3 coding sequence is TGTGCCAGCAGCCCGACACGAGAGGGAAACACCATATATTTT.

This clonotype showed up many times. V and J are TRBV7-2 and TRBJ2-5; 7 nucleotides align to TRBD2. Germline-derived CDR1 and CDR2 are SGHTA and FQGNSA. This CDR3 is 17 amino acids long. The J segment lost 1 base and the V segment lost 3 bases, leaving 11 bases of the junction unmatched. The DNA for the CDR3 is TGTGCCAGCAGCTTGTCCGGGACTACAACTTTCCAAGAGACCCAGTACTTC. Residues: CASSLSGTTTFQETQYF.

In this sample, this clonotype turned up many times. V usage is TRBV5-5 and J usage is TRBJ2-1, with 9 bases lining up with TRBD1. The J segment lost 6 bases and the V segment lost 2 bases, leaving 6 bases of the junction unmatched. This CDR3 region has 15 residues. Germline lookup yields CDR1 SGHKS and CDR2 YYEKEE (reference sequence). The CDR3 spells CASSLGTGQGNEQFF. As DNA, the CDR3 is TGTGCCAGCAGCTTAGGGACAGGGCAAGGCAATGAGCAGTTCTTC.

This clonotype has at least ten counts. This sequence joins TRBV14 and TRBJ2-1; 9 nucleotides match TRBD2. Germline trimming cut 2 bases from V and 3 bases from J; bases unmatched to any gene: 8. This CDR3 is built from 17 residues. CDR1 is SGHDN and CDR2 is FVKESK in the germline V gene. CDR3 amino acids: CASSQLWRAGGYNEQFF. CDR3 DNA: TGTGCCAGCAGCCAACTATGGAGAGCGGGGGGCTACAATGAGCAGTTCTTC. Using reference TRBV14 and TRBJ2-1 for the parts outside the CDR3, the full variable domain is EAGVTQFPSHSVIEKGQTVTLRCDPISGHDNLYWYRRVMGKEIKFLLHFVKESKQDESGMPNNRFLAERTGGTYSTLKVQPAELEDSGVYFCASSQLWRAGGYNEQFFGPGTRLTVL.

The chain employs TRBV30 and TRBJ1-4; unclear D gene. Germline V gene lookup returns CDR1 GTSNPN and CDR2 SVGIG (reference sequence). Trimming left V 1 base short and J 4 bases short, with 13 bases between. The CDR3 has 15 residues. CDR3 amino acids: CAWSAAVGVNEKLFF. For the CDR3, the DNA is TGTGCCTGGAGTGCCGCTGTGGGAGTTAATGAAAAACTGTTTTTT.

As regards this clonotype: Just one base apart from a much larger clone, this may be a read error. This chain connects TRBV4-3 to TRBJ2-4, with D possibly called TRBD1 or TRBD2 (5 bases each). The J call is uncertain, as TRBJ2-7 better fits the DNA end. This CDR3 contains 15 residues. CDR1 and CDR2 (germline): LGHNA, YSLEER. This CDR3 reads CASSQQDWDEYEQYF. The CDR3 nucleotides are TGCGCCAGCAGCCAACAAGACTGGGACGAATACGAGCAGTACTTC.